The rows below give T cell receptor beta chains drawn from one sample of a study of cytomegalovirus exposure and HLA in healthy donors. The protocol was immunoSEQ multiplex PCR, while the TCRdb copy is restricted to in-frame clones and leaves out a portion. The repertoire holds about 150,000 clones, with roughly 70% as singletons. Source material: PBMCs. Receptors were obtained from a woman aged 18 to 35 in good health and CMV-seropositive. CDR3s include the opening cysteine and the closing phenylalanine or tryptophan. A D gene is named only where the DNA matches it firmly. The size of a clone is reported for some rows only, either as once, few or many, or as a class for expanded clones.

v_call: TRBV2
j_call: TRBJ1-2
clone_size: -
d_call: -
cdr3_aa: CAIPRASTVFYTF
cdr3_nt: TGTGCCATCCCCAGGGCCTCAACGGTTTTCTACACCTTC

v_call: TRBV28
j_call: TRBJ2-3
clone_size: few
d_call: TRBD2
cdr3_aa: CASSFPSGGGTSFTDTQYF
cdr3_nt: TGTGCCAGCAGTTTCCCTAGCGGGGGGGGTACTTCTTTTACAGATACGCAGTATTTT

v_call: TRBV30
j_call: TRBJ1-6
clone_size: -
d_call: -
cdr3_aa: CAWRTSRPSPLHF
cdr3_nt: TGTGCCTGGAGAACGAGCAGGCCGTCACCCCTCCACTTT

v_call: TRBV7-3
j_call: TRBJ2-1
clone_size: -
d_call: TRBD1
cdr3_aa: CASSPDRNSYNEQFF
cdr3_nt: TGTGCCAGCAGCCCGGACAGGAACTCCTACAATGAGCAGTTCTTC

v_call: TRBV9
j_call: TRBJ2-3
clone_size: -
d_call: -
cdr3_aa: CASSLVFGESTDTQYF
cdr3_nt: TGTGCCAGCAGCCTGGTTTTCGGGGAAAGCACAGATACGCAGTATTTT

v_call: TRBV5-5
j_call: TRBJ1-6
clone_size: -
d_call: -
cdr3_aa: CASQVGGFHSPLHF
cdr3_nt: TGTGCCAGCCAGGTGGGGGGGTTCCATTCACCCCTCCACTTT

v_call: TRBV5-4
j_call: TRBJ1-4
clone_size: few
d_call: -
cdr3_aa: CASSLQGVNEKLFF
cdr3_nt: TGTGCCAGCAGCTTACAGGGAGTTAATGAAAAACTGTTTTTT

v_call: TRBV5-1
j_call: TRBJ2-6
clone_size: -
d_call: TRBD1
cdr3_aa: CASSLRAGGWSGANVLTF
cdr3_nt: TGCGCCAGCAGCTTGAGGGCAGGGGGCTGGTCTGGGGCCAACGTCCTGACTTTC

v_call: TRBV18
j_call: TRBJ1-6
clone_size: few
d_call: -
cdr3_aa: CASSPLVGKTDGRSPLHF
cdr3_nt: TGTGCCAGCTCACCCCTTGTGGGTAAGACAGACGGTCGGTCACCCCTCCACTTT

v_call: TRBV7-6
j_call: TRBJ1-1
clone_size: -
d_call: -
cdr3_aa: CAGSLEVTGSNTEAFF
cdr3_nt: TGTGCCGGCAGCTTAGAGGTGACGGGATCGAACACTGAAGCTTTCTTT

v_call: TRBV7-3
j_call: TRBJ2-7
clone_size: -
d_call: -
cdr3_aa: CASSSQGSYEQYF
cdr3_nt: TGTGCCAGCAGCTCCCAGGGTTCCTACGAGCAGTACTTC

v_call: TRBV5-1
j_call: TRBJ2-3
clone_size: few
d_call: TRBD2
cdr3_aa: CASSRGIAGGTDTQYF
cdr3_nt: TGCGCCAGCAGCCGGGGGATAGCGGGGGGCACAGATACGCAGTATTTT

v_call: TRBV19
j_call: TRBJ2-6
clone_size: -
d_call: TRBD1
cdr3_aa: CASSIDLGTGGHGANVLTF
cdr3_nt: TGTGCCAGTAGTATAGATCTCGGGACAGGGGGCCATGGGGCCAACGTCCTGACTTTC

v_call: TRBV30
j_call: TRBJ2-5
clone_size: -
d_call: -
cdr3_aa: CAWSVGQGYQETQYF
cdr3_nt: TGTGCCTGGAGTGTTGGGCAGGGGTACCAAGAGACCCAGTACTTC

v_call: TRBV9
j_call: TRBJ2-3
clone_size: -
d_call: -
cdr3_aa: CASSVAEELTQYF
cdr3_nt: TGTGCCAGCAGCGTAGCTGAGGAGCTGACGCAGTATTTT

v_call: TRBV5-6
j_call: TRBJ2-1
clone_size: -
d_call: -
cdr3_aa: CASSERSSSYNEQFF
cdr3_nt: TGTGCCAGCAGCGAACGTTCCAGCTCCTACAATGAGCAGTTCTTC

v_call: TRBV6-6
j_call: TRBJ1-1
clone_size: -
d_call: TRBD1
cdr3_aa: CASRYRGNTEAFF
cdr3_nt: TGTGCCAGCAGATACAGGGGTAACACTGAAGCTTTCTTT

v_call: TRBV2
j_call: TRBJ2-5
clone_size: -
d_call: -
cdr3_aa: CASSRGFGETQYF
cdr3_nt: TGTGCCAGCAGTAGGGGGTTTGGAGAGACCCAGTACTTC

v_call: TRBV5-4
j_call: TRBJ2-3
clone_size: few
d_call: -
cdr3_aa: CASRAPYTDTQYF
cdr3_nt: TGTGCCAGCAGGGCCCCATACACAGATACGCAGTATTTT

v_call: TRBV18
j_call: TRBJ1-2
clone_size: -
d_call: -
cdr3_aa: CASSPQVDPSSFSGGYTF
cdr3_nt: TGTGCCAGCTCACCACAGGTCGACCCTTCTAGCTTCAGTGGTGGCTACACCTTC

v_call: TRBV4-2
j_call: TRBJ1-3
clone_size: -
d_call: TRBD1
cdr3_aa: CASSQDHVTGTNTIYF
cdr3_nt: TGTGCCAGCAGTCAAGATCATGTGACAGGGACAAACACCATATATTTT

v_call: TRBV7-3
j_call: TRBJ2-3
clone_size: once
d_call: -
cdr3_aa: CASSSGGGASNTQYF
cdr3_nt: TGTGCCAGCAGCTCTGGAGGGGGGGCCTCGAATACGCAGTATTTT

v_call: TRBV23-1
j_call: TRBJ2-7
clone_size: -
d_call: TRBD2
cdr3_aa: CASSQSPGGEQYF
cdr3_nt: TGCGCCAGCAGTCAATCCCCGGGGGGCGAGCAGTACTTC

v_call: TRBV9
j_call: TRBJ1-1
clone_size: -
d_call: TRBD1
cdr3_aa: CASSMTGPTEAFF
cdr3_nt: TGTGCCAGCAGCATGACAGGGCCCACTGAAGCTTTCTTT

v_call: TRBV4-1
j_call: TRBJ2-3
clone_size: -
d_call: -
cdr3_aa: CASSDFTDTQYF
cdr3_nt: TGCGCCAGCTCCGACTTTACAGATACGCAGTATTTT

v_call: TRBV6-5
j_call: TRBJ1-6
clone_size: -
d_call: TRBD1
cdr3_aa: CASSGTDDNSPLHF
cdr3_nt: TGTGCCAGCAGTGGGACAGACGATAATTCACCCCTCCACTTT

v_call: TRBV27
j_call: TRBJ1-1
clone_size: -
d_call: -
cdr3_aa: CASSFSGLFTEAFF
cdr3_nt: TGTGCCAGCAGTTTCTCGGGACTCTTCACTGAAGCTTTCTTT

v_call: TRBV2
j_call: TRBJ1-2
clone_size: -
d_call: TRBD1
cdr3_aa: CASTREGAVTNYGYTF
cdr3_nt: TGTGCCAGCACCCGTGAGGGGGCAGTCACTAACTATGGCTACACCTTC

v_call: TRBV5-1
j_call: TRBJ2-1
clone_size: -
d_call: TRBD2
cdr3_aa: CASSRTSGESYNEQFF
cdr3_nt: TGCGCCAGCAGCCGTACTAGCGGAGAAAGTTACAATGAGCAGTTCTTC

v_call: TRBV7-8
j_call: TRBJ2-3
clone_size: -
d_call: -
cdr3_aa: CASSLDQSSRVDTQYF
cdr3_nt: TGTGCCAGCAGCTTAGATCAGAGCTCGAGGGTGGATACGCAGTATTTT

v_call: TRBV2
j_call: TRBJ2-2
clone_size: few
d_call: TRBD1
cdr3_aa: CASSDEGTGGEGTGELFF
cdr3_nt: TGTGCCAGCAGTGACGAAGGGACAGGGGGCGAGGGCACCGGGGAGCTGTTTTTT

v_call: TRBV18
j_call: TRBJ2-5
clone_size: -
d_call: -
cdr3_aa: CASSPIGAGQETQYF
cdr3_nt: TGTGCCAGCTCACCAATTGGGGCTGGCCAAGAGACCCAGTACTTC

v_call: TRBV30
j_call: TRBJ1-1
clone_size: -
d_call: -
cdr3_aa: CAWRPLLVDTEAFF
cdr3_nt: TGTGCCTGGAGGCCCCTACTTGTAGACACTGAAGCTTTCTTT

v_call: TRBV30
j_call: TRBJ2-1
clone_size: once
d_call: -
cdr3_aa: CAWSVGRAPYNEQFF
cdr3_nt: TGTGCCTGGAGTGTAGGGCGGGCCCCCTACAATGAGCAGTTCTTC

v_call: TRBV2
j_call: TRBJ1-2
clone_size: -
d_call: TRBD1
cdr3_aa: CASTGQGHYGYTF
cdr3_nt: TGTGCCAGCACCGGACAGGGGCACTATGGCTACACCTTC